This paragraph covers one TCR beta chain sequence. Its antigen is unidentified. This specimen belongs to a study of cytomegalovirus exposure and HLA in healthy donors. Study at large: The Caucasian-associated ancestry cluster contained 81% of the approximately 400 genotyped donors. Study results and limitations: Later analysis placed DRB1 highest and HLA-C lowest in TCR association rates, which differed by HLA locus. In an earlier analysis, in approximately 570 donors, most V segments appeared productive either ~87% or ~30% of the time.

In germline, CDR1 is SGHRS, CDR2 YFSETQ. CDR3 length: 15 residues. V was cut by 1 base and J by 4 bases, with 14 bases left in between. The study ran its PCR with 60 Vbeta and 13 Jbeta primers. TCRdb keeps only in-frame clones here, not all; method: immunoSEQ multiplex PCR. The sample gives under 100,000 clones, about 78% of which show up once; more than 2.5% is in the top ten. The receptor's source is a man aged 45-65 years in good health and CMV-seronegative. The sample was PBMCs. The J gene is TRBJ1-1, the V gene TRBV5-1, with D tentatively TRBD1 (6 bases). In nucleotides, the CDR3 is TGCGCCAGCAGCTTGACTGAGGGGGGGGGCACTGAAGCTTTCTTT. It is translated as CASSLTEGGGTEAFF. Full variable domain (rest looked up from reference TRBV5-1 and TRBJ1-1): KAGVTQTPRYLIKTRGQQVTLSCSPISGHRSVSWYQQTPGQGLQFLFEYFSETQRNKGNFPGRFSGRQFSNSRSEMNVSTLELGDSALYLCASSLTEGGGTEAFFGQGTRLTVV.